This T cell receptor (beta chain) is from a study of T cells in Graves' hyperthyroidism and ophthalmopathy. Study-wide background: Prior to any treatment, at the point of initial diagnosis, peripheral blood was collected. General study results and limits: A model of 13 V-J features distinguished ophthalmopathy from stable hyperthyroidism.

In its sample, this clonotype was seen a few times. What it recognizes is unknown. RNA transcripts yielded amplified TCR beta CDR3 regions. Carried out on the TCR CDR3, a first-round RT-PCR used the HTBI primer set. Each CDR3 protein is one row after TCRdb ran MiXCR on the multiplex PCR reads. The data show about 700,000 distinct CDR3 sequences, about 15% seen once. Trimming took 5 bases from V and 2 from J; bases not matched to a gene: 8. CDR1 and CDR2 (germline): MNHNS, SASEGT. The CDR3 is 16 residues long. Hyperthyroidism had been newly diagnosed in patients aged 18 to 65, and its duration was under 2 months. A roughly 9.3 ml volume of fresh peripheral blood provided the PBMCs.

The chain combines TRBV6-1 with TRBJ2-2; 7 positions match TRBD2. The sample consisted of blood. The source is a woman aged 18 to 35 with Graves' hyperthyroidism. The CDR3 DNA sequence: TGTGCCAGCAGTTCTAGCGGCTTTATAAACACCGGGGAGCTGTTTTTT. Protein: CASSSSGFINTGELFF.